The 11 T cell receptor beta chains in this list originate from one sample, sequenced in a study of T cell clones after liver transplantation. TCRdb keeps only in-frame clones here, not all; method: immunoSEQ multiplex PCR. The repertoire has 85,000 to 110,000 clones, roughly four fifths of them found once; the top ten carry approximately 3%. The material sequenced was CD4+ T cells from blood, taken approximately 43 months after liver transplant. The origin of the receptors is a human patient who received a liver transplant. Certain T cells may be donor cells from the graft.

The genes are TRBV2 and TRBJ2-5; no definite D call. The germline CDR1 and CDR2 sequences are SNHLY and FYNNEI. The CDR3 covers 14 residues. The V and J ends lost 5 bases and 1 base respectively, with 11 bases between them. CDR3 bases: TGTGCCAGCAGTCAATTAGGGTTCCAAGAGACCCAGTACTTC. It codes for CASSQLGFQETQYF.

A few counts support this clone. This rearrangement joins TRBV30 to TRBJ2-5, with no clear D. CDR1 is GTSNPN, CDR2 SVGIG, per germline (reference sequence). Between the trimmed V and J ends, which lost 2 bases and 5 bases, there was a span of 18 bases. The length of the CDR3 is 15 residues. This CDR3 is CAWSTPTGVAETQYF. Here the CDR3 DNA reads TGTGCCTGGAGTACCCCGACGGGTGTCGCTGAGACCCAGTACTTC. Using reference TRBV30 and TRBJ2-5 for the parts outside the CDR3, the full variable domain is SQTIHQWPATLVQPVGSPLSLECTVEGTSNPNLYWYRQAAGRGLQLLFYSVGIGQISSEVPQNLSASRPQDRQFILSSKKLLLSDSGFYLCAWSTPTGVAETQYFGPGTRLLVL.

The chain carries TRBV7-6 and TRBJ1-5; TRBD1 might be the D (6 bases). Germline lookup yields CDR1 SGHVS and CDR2 FNYEAQ. CDR3 size: 15 residues. V lost 2 bases to trimming and J lost 0 bases, with 8 bases between them. The CDR3 loop reads CASSLSGASNQPQHF. Written as DNA, the CDR3 is TGTGCCAGCAGCTTATCAGGGGCTAGCAATCAGCCCCAGCATTTT.

The chain recombines TRBV7-9 with TRBJ1-2; D not resolved. The CDR3 runs to 15 residues. V dropped 6 bases and J dropped 4 bases, with 18 bases sitting between them. Looked up from germline, CDR1 is SEHNR and CDR2 is FQNEAQ (reference sequence). As DNA, the CDR3 is TGTGCCAGCAGTAAAAACTCTAACCCAAGCTATGGCTACACCTTC. Translation gives CASSKNSNPSYGYTF.

The gene calls are TRBV9 and TRBJ1-4; TRBD1 agrees at 8 bases. The germline V gene has CDR1 SGDLS and CDR2 YYNGEE. V lost 0 bases, J lost 1 base, and 2 bases stayed unmatched. This CDR3 has 16 residues. The CDR3 bases are TGTGCCAGCAGCGTAGCGACAGGGGAAACTAATGAAAAACTGTTTTTT. Protein sequence: CASSVATGETNEKLFF.

The CDR3 sequence: CASSLGGNRQPQHF. The CDR3 coding sequence is TGTGCCAGCAGCTTAGGAGGAAACCGGCAGCCCCAGCATTTT. The chain uses TRBV7-9 and TRBJ1-5; no reliable D call. V was shortened by 1 base and J by 7 bases, with 11 bases between the two germline ends. CDR3 length: 14 residues. Germline V gene lookup returns CDR1 SEHNR and CDR2 FQNEAQ (reference sequence). The variable domain in full, completed from reference TRBV7-9 and TRBJ1-5, reads DTGVSQNPRHKITKRGQNVTFRCDPISEHNRLYWYRQTLGQGPEFLTYFQNEAQLEKSRLLSDRFSAERPKGSFSTLEIQRTEQGDSAMYLCASSLGGNRQPQHFGDGTRLSIL.

This chain connects TRBV7-8 to TRBJ1-3; D might be TRBD1 (6 bases). This CDR3 comprises 16 residues. Germline V gene lookup returns CDR1 SGHVS and CDR2 FQNEAQ. With 3 bases removed from V and 3 bases from J, the gap between germline ends came to 15 bases. CDR3: CASSFFKQGSGNTIYF. DNA for the CDR3: TGTGCCAGCAGCTTCTTTAAACAGGGCAGTGGAAACACCATATATTTT.

The chain is built from TRBV4-1 and TRBJ1-2; D is ambiguous. The V gene lost 6 bases and the J gene lost 4 bases, with 15 bases spanning the gap. CDR1 is MGHRA, CDR2 YSYEKL, per germline. There are 14 residues in the CDR3. For the CDR3, the DNA is TGCGCCAGCAGGGACGTCCGGACGGCCTATGGCTACACCTTC. Residues: CASRDVRTAYGYTF.

V is TRBV25-1 and J is TRBJ2-3, with D perhaps matching TRBD1 (7 bases). The V and J ends lost 6 bases and 3 bases respectively, with 19 bases between them. The germline CDR1 and CDR2 sequences are MGHDK and SYGVNS. This CDR3 has 16 residues. In DNA form, the CDR3 reads TGTGCCAGCAGAAGCATGGAGGGGGCAACGACAGATACGCAGTATTTT. It is translated as CASRSMEGATTDTQYF.

This chain links TRBV7-2 with TRBJ2-3, with D possibly called TRBD1 or TRBD2 (6 bases each). Trimming pared 1 base from V and 2 bases from J, leaving 19 bases between. The CDR3 has 18 residues. Looked up from germline, CDR1 is SGHTA and CDR2 is FQGNSA. CDR3 DNA sequence: TGTGCCAGCAGCTTAGTTGGTCCGGGGGCTAGCGCCACAGATACGCAGTATTTT. This gives the protein CASSLVGPGASATDTQYF.

The chain is built from TRBV15 and TRBJ2-2, with TRBD2 matching 9 bases. The CDR3 spans 16 residues. The junction had 7 bases not matched to a gene; V was cut back by 5 bases and J by 3 bases. Germline V lookup: CDR1 LNHNV, CDR2 YYDKDF (reference sequence). The CDR3, as DNA: TGTGCCACCAGCCCTCAACTAGCGGGTTACACCGGGGAGCTGTTTTTT. It translates to CATSPQLAGYTGELFF.